These 21 T cell receptor beta chains were sequenced from one sample in a study of OX40 agonist ivuxolimab in advanced cancers. Clones were sequenced by immunoSEQ multiplex PCR, and TCRdb holds only the in-frame ones, with some missing. The sample contains 31,000 or so clones, more than 80% of which appear only once. Sample: CD4+ or CD8+ T cells sorted from blood, taken in a trial of the OX40 agonist ivuxolimab. These receptors were obtained from an adult with an advanced solid tumor such as melanoma, head and neck, liver or kidney cancer.

The chain links TRBV2 to TRBJ1-6, with unresolved D. V shed 6 bases and J shed 6 bases, with 9 bases lying between them. Germline CDR1 is SNHLY and CDR2 is FYNNEI. This CDR3 comprises 13 residues. CDR3 coding DNA: TGTGCCAGCAGCCCGTCAATTAATTCACCCCTCCACTTT. Translation: CASSPSINSPLHF.

As to this clone: At one end, the junction sequence differs from germline, possibly due to a read error. This specimen includes other DNA sequences encoding the same CDR3. The chain recombines TRBV6-6 with TRBJ1-3, with TRBD1 matching over 11 bases. Germline CDR1 and CDR2: MNHNY and SVGAGI (reference sequence). The CDR3 has 16 residues. CDR3 coding DNA: TGTGCCAGCAGTTACTCCCGGGACAGGGGGGGAAATACCATATATTTT. Translating gives CASSYSRDRGGNTIYF.

The chain has TRBV6-1 and TRBJ2-1, with a possible D match to TRBD2 (5 bases). The CDR3 is 16 residues long. With 2 bases removed from V and 4 bases from J, the gap between germline ends came to 15 bases. Germline loops: CDR1 MNHNS, CDR2 SASEGT. Here the CDR3 DNA reads TGTGCCAGCAGTGAAATCTGGGGTGAGGGTTACAATGAGCAGTTCTTC. This translates into CASSEIWGEGYNEQFF.

The chain combines TRBV30 with TRBJ1-4, with D tentatively TRBD1 (5 bases). The germline V and J ends were trimmed by 3 bases and 7 bases, with 15 bases remaining between them. Germline V gives CDR1 GTSNPN, CDR2 SVGIG (reference sequence). There are 14 residues in the CDR3. The CDR3 DNA is TGTGCCTGGAGCCCGGGGGTTTTAGGTGAAAAACTGTTTTTT. Its translation: CAWSPGVLGEKLFF.

This chain connects TRBV9 to TRBJ1-4; D gene unclear. CDR3 length equals 16 residues. V was trimmed by 4 bases and J by 4 bases, leaving 17 bases between them. Germline values: CDR1 SGDLS, CDR2 YYNGEE. The CDR3 DNA reads TGTGCCAGCAGCTCAAAACCGGGAGGCCTTAATGAAAAACTGTTTTTT. Residues: CASSSKPGGLNEKLFF.

This clone was seen a handful of times. This sequence joins TRBV5-6 and TRBJ2-5; D may be TRBD2 (6 bases). CDR3 size: 14 residues. The germline gives CDR1 SGHDT, CDR2 YYEEEE. Trimming took off 2 bases at V and 3 bases at J, with 11 bases between the two ends. The CDR3 region has the DNA TGTGCCAGCAGCTTCGGGACTGTTAAAGAGACCCAGTACTTC. Protein product: CASSFGTVKETQYF.

The chain links TRBV29-1 to TRBJ2-5, with 8 bases identical to TRBD1. The V gene's germline CDR1 is SQVTM and CDR2 ANQGSEA. The CDR3 is 14 residues long. After removal of 7 bases from V and 5 bases from J, the junction contained 12 bases not matched to a gene. For the CDR3, the DNA is TGCAGCGCAGGACAGGGAAAAGTAACGGAGACCCAGTACTTC. It yields the protein CSAGQGKVTETQYF.

This clone was seen only once. The chain has TRBV10-2 and TRBJ2-7; no firm D call. CDR1 and CDR2 from the germline V gene are WSHSY and SAAADI. The CDR3 covers 12 residues. V was trimmed by 3 bases and J by 3 bases, leaving 6 bases between them. CDR3 loop: CASSDLHYEQYF. Written as DNA, the CDR3 is TGCGCCAGCAGTGACTTGCACTACGAGCAGTACTTC.

V is TRBV11-2 and J is TRBJ2-3; D perhaps matches TRBD2 (6 bases). The germline V gene encodes CDR1 SGHAT and CDR2 FQNNGV. The CDR3 totals 14 residues. Trimming removed 3 bases from V and 8 bases from J, with 15 bases in between. The CDR3 bases are TGTGCCAGCAGCTTGAGGCGGGATAGCCGTACGCAGTATTTT. Translated, it gives CASSLRRDSRTQYF.

Of note for this clone: Other nucleotide sequences in the sample specify the same CDR3. The chain joins TRBV7-2 to TRBJ1-1, with 8 bases matching TRBD1. With V trimmed by 3 bases and J by 8 bases, 2 bases remained unmatched. The CDR3 runs to 12 residues. Germline CDR1 is SGHTA and CDR2 is FQGNSA. The CDR3 coding sequence is TGTGCCAGCAGCTTGGGGACAGGCGAAGCTTTCTTT. Encoded protein: CASSLGTGEAFF.

V gene TRBV7-9 combines with J gene TRBJ1-3; TRBD1 aligns across 9 bases. The CDR3 totals 17 residues. Germline CDR1 and CDR2: SEHNR and FQNEAQ (reference sequence). Trimming cost V 6 bases and J 2 bases; bases outside gene matches: 11. For the CDR3, the DNA is TGTGCCAGCAGTCCAGGACGACGGGACAGGGCTGGAAACACCATATATTTT. Amino acid sequence: CASSPGRRDRAGNTIYF.

Concerning this clone itself: Different DNA sequences within this sample yield the same CDR3. The rearrangement uses TRBV7-6 and TRBJ1-3, with D hard to call. The CDR3 is made up of 14 amino acids. The V gene's germline CDR1 is SGHVS and CDR2 FNYEAQ. V lost 2 bases, J lost 0 bases, and 5 bases lay in between. The CDR3 DNA is TGTGCCAGCAGCTTAACGTCCTCTGGAAACACCATATATTTT. Encoded protein: CASSLTSSGNTIYF.

J is TRBJ2-3 and V is TRBV2; no clear D. V lost 5 bases and J lost 1, with 7 bases in between. The length of the CDR3 is 13 residues. The germline CDR1 and CDR2 sequences are SNHLY and FYNNEI. In DNA form, the CDR3 reads TGTGCCAGCAGTAACTCTGGCACAGATACGCAGTATTTT. It translates to CASSNSGTDTQYF. Full variable domain (missing parts from reference TRBV2 and TRBJ2-3): EPEVTQTPSHQVTQMGQEVILRCVPISNHLYFYWYRQILGQKVEFLVSFYNNEISEKSEIFDDQFSVERPDGSNFTLKIRSTKLEDSAMYFCASSNSGTDTQYFGPGTRLTVL.

This clone was recorded only once. The J gene is TRBJ2-2, the V gene TRBV9, with 15 bases that match TRBD2. Per the germline V gene, CDR1 is SGDLS and CDR2 is YYNGEE. The V and J ends lost 6 bases and 5 bases, in that order; junction bases with no gene match: 2. The CDR3 has 15 amino acids. CDR3 in DNA: TGTGCCAGCAAGGGACTAGCGGGAGGAACCGGGGAGCTGTTTTTT. This translates into CASKGLAGGTGELFF.

J is TRBJ1-3 and V is TRBV7-9; possibly TRBD1 for D (5 bases). The V gene lost 4 bases and the J gene lost 0 bases, with 10 bases spanning the gap. The germline V gene encodes CDR1 SEHNR and CDR2 FQNEAQ (reference sequence). This CDR3 region has 15 residues. As DNA, the CDR3 is TGTGCCAGCAGCTCGGGACGGACCTCTGGAAACACCATATATTTT. Encoded protein: CASSSGRTSGNTIYF.

The CDR3 sequence: CASRKTGNTGELFF. The CDR3 DNA is TGTGCCAGTAGGAAGACAGGGAACACCGGGGAGCTGTTTTTT. The chain is built from TRBV19 and TRBJ2-2; possibly TRBD1 for D (6 bases). The CDR3 has 14 amino acids. Germline V gene sequence: CDR1 LNHDA, CDR2 SQIVND (reference sequence). V gave up 6 bases and J gave up 1 base, with 9 bases separating them. Full variable domain (remainder filled in from reference TRBV19 and TRBJ2-2): DGGITQSPKYLFRKEGQNVTLSCEQNLNHDAMYWYRQDPGQGLRLIYYSQIVNDFQKGDIAEGYSVSREKKESFPLTVTSAQKNPTAFYLCASRKTGNTGELFFGEGSRLTVL.

The CDR3 bases are TGTGCCAGCAGCCAAGATGGTCAGGAAGATACGCAGTATTTT. This gives the protein CASSQDGQEDTQYF. This chain links TRBV4-2 with TRBJ2-3; D remains unclear. Trimming shortened V by 0 bases and J by 5 bases, and 9 bases separated the two germline ends. The germline CDR1 and CDR2 sequences are LGHNA and YNFKEQ. This CDR3 comprises 14 residues.

In its sample, this clone was seen once. With a much larger clone just one base away, this may be a read error. The identical CDR3 is also encoded by other nucleotide sequences in the sample. The chain is built from TRBV5-1 and TRBJ1-1, with a possible D match to TRBD1 (6 bases). CDR1 is SGHRS, CDR2 YFSETQ, per germline. V lost 4 bases to trimming and J lost 0 bases, with 7 bases between them. This CDR3 has 13 residues. CDR3 DNA sequence: TGCGCCAGCAGCCGGGACATGAACACTGAAGCTTTCTTT. This codes for CASSRDMNTEAFF.

The J gene is TRBJ2-5, the V gene TRBV9, with TRBD2 matching 13 bases. Germline V gene data show CDR1 as SGDLS and CDR2 as YYNGEE. The CDR3 covers 18 residues. The V segment lost 0 bases and the J segment 2 bases; nucleotides outside the gene matches: 7. The CDR3 is CASSVGRLAGGQQETQYF. CDR3 DNA: TGTGCCAGCAGCGTAGGGCGACTAGCGGGGGGCCAACAAGAGACCCAGTACTTC. Combining the CDR3 with reference TRBV9 and TRBJ2-5 gives the whole variable domain DSGVTQTPKHLITATGQRVTLRCSPRSGDLSVYWYQQSLDQGLQFLIQYYNGEERAKGNILERFSAQQFPDLHSELNLSSLELGDSALYFCASSVGRLAGGQQETQYFGPGTRLLVL.

The chain is built from TRBV28 and TRBJ2-1, with TRBD1 matching 9 bases. CDR3 length: 11 residues. Germline V gene lookup returns CDR1 MDHEN and CDR2 SYDVKM. Trimming cost V 8 bases and J 16 bases; bases outside gene matches: 9. CDR3 protein: CASGPRDRDFF. The CDR3 DNA follows: TGTGCCAGCGGCCCCCGGGACAGGGACTTCTTC.

This clone is judged medium-sized. This rearrangement joins TRBV5-8 to TRBJ2-3; TRBD1 agrees at 8 bases. The length of the CDR3 is 12 residues. After removal of 1 base from V and 10 bases from J, the junction contained 2 bases not matched to a gene. The germline gives CDR1 SGHTS, CDR2 YDEGEE. CDR3 region: CASSLMGQAQYF. The CDR3 region has the DNA TGTGCCAGCAGCTTGATGGGACAGGCGCAGTATTTT.